The sequence of this TCR beta chain was determined in a study of shared clonotypes between healthy human individuals. Concerning this clone: The identical CDR3 is also encoded by other nucleotide sequences in the sample.

The protocol was immunoSEQ multiplex PCR, while the TCRdb copy is restricted to in-frame clones and leaves out a portion. The data contain 2 million to 2.5 million clones, approximately 93% of them singletons. Trimming shortened V by 6 bases and J by 1 base, and 10 bases separated the two germline ends. This CDR3 has 13 amino acids. In germline, CDR1 is SGHRS, CDR2 YFSETQ. This receptor was taken from a man younger than 30 in good health. Some clones in this sample may be carry-over from other donors' samples. V gene TRBV5-1 combines with J gene TRBJ1-1; tentative D call: TRBD1 (6 bases). The sequenced sample was naive CD4+ T cells from PBMCs. Sample subset: CD45RA+ positively selected. The CDR3 loop is CASTPTGNTEAFF. The CDR3 nucleotides read TGCGCCAGCACCCCGACAGGGAACACTGAAGCTTTCTTT.